These T cell receptor beta chains were read from a single sample in a study of blood T cell repertoires in COVID-19. Libraries were prepared by immunoSEQ multiplex PCR; TCRdb keeps only in-frame clonotypes and omits some of them. The sample has some 70,000 clones, 80% to 90% seen once. Sequencing was carried out using peripheral blood. All receptors come from a man between 60 and 75 years old with acute or convalescent COVID-19. CDR3s include the opening cysteine and the closing phenylalanine or tryptophan. The order of the fields is V gene, J gene, CDR3 protein.

V gene: TRBV5-1; J gene: TRBJ2-1; CDR3 protein: CASSLGLTGGSYNEQFF
V gene: TRBV6-5; J gene: TRBJ2-5; CDR3 protein: CASRLTGGNQETQYF
V gene: TRBV2; J gene: TRBJ1-2; CDR3 protein: CASSTGNYGYTF
V gene: TRBV5-1; J gene: TRBJ1-6; CDR3 protein: CASSSTGQMNSPLHF
V gene: TRBV5-4; J gene: TRBJ1-6; CDR3 protein: CASSLDRGLSPLHF
V gene: TRBV7-9; J gene: TRBJ1-1; CDR3 protein: CASSLGDRATEAFF
V gene: TRBV13; J gene: TRBJ2-1; CDR3 protein: CASSAPRAEQFF
V gene: TRBV5-1; J gene: TRBJ2-5; CDR3 protein: CASSDLAGDGETQYF
V gene: TRBV5-1; J gene: TRBJ2-5; CDR3 protein: CASSFYRGETQYF
V gene: TRBV7-8; J gene: TRBJ2-2; CDR3 protein: CASNSETSGETGELFF
V gene: TRBV5-1; J gene: TRBJ2-5; CDR3 protein: CASSTGLAGVETQYF
V gene: TRBV3-1/TRBV3-2; J gene: TRBJ2-7; CDR3 protein: CASSRQQVPRYEQYF
V gene: TRBV21-1; J gene: TRBJ1-1; CDR3 protein: CASSAGLPNTEAFF
V gene: TRBV5-6; J gene: TRBJ2-2; CDR3 protein: CASSFGGRGGTGELFF
V gene: TRBV10-1; J gene: TRBJ2-3; CDR3 protein: CASSESRPPRSQYF
V gene: TRBV5-1; J gene: TRBJ1-3; CDR3 protein: CASSLDHRYSGNTIYF
V gene: TRBV19; J gene: TRBJ1-1; CDR3 protein: CASSVTGGTTEAFF
V gene: TRBV30; J gene: TRBJ1-2; CDR3 protein: CAWSPSPVYGYTF
V gene: TRBV27; J gene: TRBJ1-6; CDR3 protein: CASSLFRGQRSPLHF
V gene: TRBV19; J gene: TRBJ1-5; CDR3 protein: CASSIEEVAQPQHF
V gene: TRBV15; J gene: TRBJ2-4; CDR3 protein: CATSREKQGIPIAKNIQYF
V gene: TRBV6-5; J gene: TRBJ2-5; CDR3 protein: CASNKGGYQETQYF